This TCR beta chain emerged from a study of response to subunit inactivated influenza vaccine. Overall study findings and caveats: Each seasonal influenza vaccination, the authors suggested, recruits few new T cells.

TCRdb re-analysed the RT-PCR reads in MiXCR, keeping a single row per CDR3 protein. In the table there are about 190,000 distinct CDR3 sequences, around an eighth of which are singletons. Germline V gene lookup returns CDR1 SEHNR and CDR2 FQNEAQ (reference sequence). V gave up 5 bases and J gave up 5 bases; unmatched junction bases: 16. The CDR3 has 17 residues. This clonotype occurred a few times. Its cognate antigen is unknown. This chain connects TRBV7-9 to TRBJ2-7, with TRBD2 matching over 9 bases. The sequence was obtained from a man aged 45 to 65 who received an inactivated influenza vaccine. Sequenced here: CD8+ T cells sorted from PBMCs, sampled more than 4 days after vaccination. CDR3 amino acids: CASSGTGTSKPVDEQYF. The CDR3 DNA follows: TGTGCCAGCAGCGGTACCGGGACTAGCAAGCCTGTCGACGAGCAGTACTTC.